The present T cell receptor beta chain was sequenced within a study of regulatory T cells in long-lasting Graves disease. Per the germline V gene, CDR1 is SGHVS and CDR2 is FQNEAQ. V shed 5 bases and J 0 bases; nucleotides not matched to a gene: 8. The CDR3 has 16 amino acids. This clonotype was counted between two and nine times. Antigen specificity is unknown. The time point: persistent/refractory GD, antithyroid drugs over 5 years with positive TRAb. PBMCs were the source of the RNA used for TCR sequencing. Combining iRepertoire HTBI primers with Arm-PCR of CDR3 regions, the authors built TCR beta libraries. Each CDR3 protein gets one entry after TCRdb re-called the multiplex PCR reads with MiXCR. The sample consists of about 660,000 distinct CDR3 sequences, about 32% of them appearing once. Study conclusions and caveats: Graves' patients with persistent disease showed TCR diversity lower than patients newly diagnosed.

The source was peripheral blood mononuclear cells (PBMCs), collected when the disease was refractory, from a patient treated with antithyroid drugs. The J gene is TRBJ1-1, the V gene TRBV7-8; 8 bases are shared with TRBD1. This receptor was identified in a female donor with Graves disease. This CDR3 is CASSPSGQGMNTEAFF. The CDR3 nucleotides are TGTGCCAGCAGCCCTTCCGGACAGGGAATGAACACTGAAGCTTTCTTT.